The rows below give T cell receptor beta chains drawn from one sample of a study of blood T cell repertoires in COVID-19. The assay was immunoSEQ multiplex PCR, and TCRdb's table has in-frame clones only and misses some. This repertoire shows 250,000 to 350,000 clones, around 90% found once; its top ten account for just under 9.5%. The sample consisted of peripheral blood. These receptors all stem from a man aged 18 to 35 with active or convalescent COVID-19. Each CDR3 is given with its conserved first and last residue.

length: 14
V: TRBV5-1
J: TRBJ1-5
CDR3: CASSLDRGHQPQHF

length: 15
V: TRBV18
J: TRBJ1-5
CDR3: CASSPRQGRNQPQHF

length: 11
V: TRBV12-3/TRBV12-4
J: TRBJ1-1
CDR3: CASSYYTEAFF

length: 13
V: TRBV6-5
J: TRBJ1-1
CDR3: CASRSGLNTEAFF

length: 15
V: TRBV9
J: TRBJ1-2
CDR3: CASSVAGTVSYGYTF

length: 12
V: TRBV19
J: TRBJ2-6
CDR3: CAAGSGANVLTF

length: 16
V: TRBV4-1
J: TRBJ1-6
CDR3: CASSQGGQGANSPLHF

length: 12
V: TRBV9
J: TRBJ1-5
CDR3: CASSSPGEPQHF

length: 15
V: TRBV9
J: TRBJ2-1
CDR3: CASSAGGTGGYEQFF

length: 14
V: TRBV5-1
J: TRBJ1-4
CDR3: CASSLGQGYEKLFF

length: 14
V: TRBV12-5
J: TRBJ2-2
CDR3: CASGLGPNTGELFF

length: 13
V: TRBV2
J: TRBJ1-2
CDR3: CASITTGPYGYTF

length: 16
V: TRBV7-3
J: TRBJ2-1
CDR3: CASSLTRLVGYNEQFF

length: 15
V: TRBV3-1/TRBV3-2
J: TRBJ2-1
CDR3: CASSQGRAVYNEQFF

length: 15
V: TRBV7-9
J: TRBJ2-5
CDR3: CASSLSGGDQETQYF

length: 15
V: TRBV10-1
J: TRBJ1-1
CDR3: CASSESGGMDTEAFF

length: 15
V: TRBV2
J: TRBJ2-1
CDR3: CASSGLDSSYNEQFF

length: 16
V: TRBV4-2
J: TRBJ1-3
CDR3: CASSQDRRSSGNTIYF

length: 18
V: TRBV11-2
J: TRBJ1-1
CDR3: CASSLLSPGTGMNTEAFF

length: 13
V: TRBV6-6
J: TRBJ1-4
CDR3: CASRTGVREKLFF

length: 14
V: TRBV11-2
J: TRBJ2-3
CDR3: CASSLKRQADTQYF

length: 18
V: TRBV4-1
J: TRBJ2-1
CDR3: CASSQEGVSGQNWDEQFF

length: 16
V: TRBV2
J: TRBJ2-3
CDR3: CASIKTSGGFTDTQYF

length: 12
V: TRBV9
J: TRBJ2-1
CDR3: CASSGISNEQFF

length: 14
V: TRBV6-5
J: TRBJ1-5
CDR3: CASNRQDDNQPQHF

length: 12
V: TRBV6-5
J: TRBJ2-3
CDR3: CASSYRGDTQYF

length: 15
V: TRBV6-6
J: TRBJ1-5
CDR3: CASSPTGGVDQPQHF

length: 18
V: TRBV3-1/TRBV3-2
J: TRBJ2-3
CDR3: CASSQDPPLAGGTDTQYF

length: 17
V: TRBV6-1
J: TRBJ1-6
CDR3: CASSEQGSWSYNSPLHF

length: 15
V: TRBV19
J: TRBJ1-1
CDR3: CASSHRQGMNTEAFF

length: 15
V: TRBV5-4
J: TRBJ1-6
CDR3: CASSSGTGGNSPLHF

length: 14
V: TRBV10-3
J: TRBJ1-5
CDR3: CAIGTEHSNQPQHF

length: 17
V: TRBV6-1
J: TRBJ2-1
CDR3: CASSEIGGSSLLHEQFF

length: 16
V: TRBV10-1
J: TRBJ2-7
CDR3: CASSESRASGGREQYF

length: 18
V: TRBV19
J: TRBJ2-6
CDR3: CASSIGGQGAPGANVLTF

length: 15
V: TRBV5-4
J: TRBJ2-7
CDR3: CASSPGGTSGFEQYF

length: 16
V: TRBV7-8
J: TRBJ2-1
CDR3: CASTLLPGQWGNEQFF

length: 17
V: TRBV9
J: TRBJ1-2
CDR3: CASSPQRGGQGVFGYTF

length: 15
V: TRBV4-1
J: TRBJ2-5
CDR3: CASSQDRLGKETQYF

length: 15
V: TRBV6-1
J: TRBJ1-6
CDR3: CASSEVDRRDSPLHF

length: 17
V: TRBV11-2
J: TRBJ2-1
CDR3: CASSTDRAGAFYNEQFF

length: 14
V: TRBV5-4
J: TRBJ1-2
CDR3: CASSLLSGIYGYTF

length: 14
V: TRBV3-1/TRBV3-2
J: TRBJ2-5
CDR3: CASSRQGVDETQYF

length: 19
V: TRBV7-9
J: TRBJ2-1
CDR3: CASSLDLSWRGRSYNEQFF

length: 17
V: TRBV9
J: TRBJ2-2
CDR3: CASSVGGGQGPTGELFF

length: 13
V: TRBV19
J: TRBJ1-2
CDR3: CASRQTGNYGYTF

length: 17
V: TRBV6-6
J: TRBJ1-1
CDR3: CASSQQWDSRSRIEAFF

length: 14
V: TRBV27
J: TRBJ1-4
CDR3: CASSLTGTNEKLFF

length: 16
V: TRBV13
J: TRBJ1-2
CDR3: CASSPGTGPTNYGYTF

length: 12
V: TRBV4-2
J: TRBJ1-2
CDR3: CASSQAVYGYTF

length: 15
V: TRBV6-5
J: TRBJ1-2
CDR3: CASSSPNKGVWGYTF

length: 15
V: TRBV9
J: TRBJ2-1
CDR3: CASSVAAENYNEQFF

length: 15
V: TRBV9
J: TRBJ1-2
CDR3: CASSVTGQGTNGYTF